Here is one T cell receptor beta chain with its context. Its antigen remains unknown. Generated by immunoSEQ multiplex PCR, the TCRdb table keeps only in-frame clones and is missing some. The sample carries a few hundred thousand clones, less than 95% recorded once. This entry is derived from a study of cytomegalovirus exposure and HLA in healthy donors. Study-level results: For cytomegalovirus status, the classifier reportedly gave diagnoses with high specificity and sensitivity.

V lost 8 bases and J lost 0; bases outside the gene matches: 10. Germline loops: CDR1 SNHLY, CDR2 FYNNEI. The CDR3 sequence is 15 residues long. The rearrangement joins TRBV2 to TRBJ2-7, with 7 bases matching TRBD1. This TCR was recovered from a woman aged 30 to 39 in good health and CMV-seronegative. Sequencing used PBMCs. The CDR3 loop reads CASSVWAGGSYEQYF. As DNA, the CDR3 is TGTGCCAGCTCGGTGTGGGCAGGGGGCTCCTACGAGCAGTACTTC.